The next 28 T cell receptor beta chains were all read from a single sample in a study of CXCR3-negative and CXCR3-positive naive CD8 T cells. Study findings and constraints: The TRB CDR3s that CXCR3-positive naive cells carried were more hydrophobic than those of CXCR3-negative naive cells.

Via 5' RACE with UMI labels, TRB cDNA libraries were prepared. Following a re-call of the 5' RACE reads, TCRdb has one entry per CDR3 protein and lacks DNA. This listing includes 120,000 to 150,000 distinct CDR3 sequences. Antigens for these TCRs are unknown. The source material was naive CXCR3+ CD8+ T cells from blood. This sample's subset: CD45RO-CCR7+CD27+CD95- naive CD8+ T cells expressing CXCR3 (TNR3+). Receptors originate from a human donor in good health. Some clones in this sample may be carry-over from other donors' samples.

This rearrangement joins TRBV28 to TRBJ2-7; TCRdb's assignment of TRBD1 cannot be checked, as there is no DNA. This CDR3 spans 16 amino acids. The V gene's germline CDR1 is MDHEN and CDR2 SYDVKM. The CDR3 loop is CASSPHGAVIFSEQYF.

This chain joins TRBV6-5 and TRBJ2-2; there is no DNA to check the TCRdb D call of TRBD1. Germline V gene sequence: CDR1 MNHEY, CDR2 SVGAGI. This CDR3 is built from 14 residues. CDR3 residues: CASSPHRDTGELFF.

The rearrangement joins TRBV7-9 to TRBJ2-4. This CDR3 is built from 16 residues. Germline CDR1 and CDR2: SEHNR and FQNEAQ (reference sequence). CDR3 sequence: CASSSTIVPQKNIQYF.

This chain joins TRBV4-1 and TRBJ1-6; TCRdb calls TRBD1, which cannot be checked without DNA. The CDR3 totals 16 residues. Germline CDR1 reads MGHRA; CDR2 reads YSYEKL. CDR3 amino acids: CASSQSTGMYESPLHF.

The chain is built from TRBV24-1 and TRBJ2-7; TCRdb picks TRBD1, but there is no DNA to check that call. CDR3 length equals 14 residues. CDR1 is KGHDR, CDR2 SFDVKD, per germline. The CDR3 region is CATSAAGASYEQYF.

V gene TRBV27 combines with J gene TRBJ1-4. The CDR3 runs to 15 residues. Per the germline V gene, CDR1 is MNHEY and CDR2 is SMNVEV (reference sequence). The CDR3 protein is CASSPPNWESEKLFF.

The chain combines TRBV15 with TRBJ2-1. This CDR3 has 15 amino acids. Germline CDR1 and CDR2: LNHNV and YYDKDF (reference sequence). This CDR3 is CATSRVGGPYNEQFF.

The rearrangement links TRBV10-3 to TRBJ2-7; TCRdb gives TRBD1 as the D gene, but with no DNA this cannot be confirmed. The CDR3 spans 15 residues. In germline, CDR1 is ENHRY, CDR2 SYGVKD. CDR3 in amino acids: CAISESVGPGYEQYF.

This rearrangement joins TRBV21-1 to TRBJ2-1; checking the TCRdb D call of TRBD1 is not possible without DNA. TRBV21-1 is reported as a pseudogene. This CDR3 is 14 amino acids long. CDR3 amino acids: CASSPPGQGMEQFF.

This chain joins TRBV6-5 and TRBJ1-2. Germline V gene data show CDR1 as MNHEY and CDR2 as SVGAGI. The CDR3 is made up of 13 amino acids. This CDR3 reads CASSLGRFYGYTF.

V usage is TRBV5-5 and J usage is TRBJ2-5; TCRdb outputs TRBD1, but without DNA this stays unchecked. This CDR3 contains 16 residues. The germline gives CDR1 SGHKS, CDR2 YYEKEE (reference sequence). The CDR3 sequence: CASSWPGQGRRETQYF. Full variable domain (outside the CDR3, taken from reference TRBV5-5 and TRBJ2-5): DAGVTQSPTHLIKTRGQQVTLRCSPISGHKSVSWYQQVLGQGPQFIFQYYEKEERGRGNFPDRFSARQFPNYSSELNVNALLLGDSALYLCASSWPGQGRRETQYFGPGTRLLVL.

This sequence joins TRBV29-1 and TRBJ2-7; TCRdb reports TRBD1, a call that lacks DNA to check it against. Germline values: CDR1 SQVTM, CDR2 ANQGSEA. The CDR3 is 15 residues long. CDR3: CSVGTGGLSSYEQYF.

The gene calls are TRBV28 and TRBJ2-1; TCRdb gives TRBD2 as the D gene, but with no DNA this cannot be confirmed. The CDR3 has 15 residues. The germline V gene encodes CDR1 MDHEN and CDR2 SYDVKM. This CDR3 is CASRATSGGLNEQFF.

The J gene is TRBJ1-2, the V gene TRBV25-1. The CDR3 sequence is 11 residues long. Germline V gives CDR1 MGHDK, CDR2 SYGVNS. CDR3 residues: CASSVGEAYTF.

The V and J genes are TRBV7-9 and TRBJ2-5; TCRdb proposes TRBD1, but this gene call is untestable without DNA. Germline V gene data show CDR1 as SEHNR and CDR2 as FQNEAQ (reference sequence). This CDR3 contains 14 residues. CDR3 loop: CASSLVRGQETQYF.

The chain recombines TRBV4-3 with TRBJ1-2; no DNA is available, so the TRBD1 call from TCRdb remains unchecked. Germline CDR1 is LGHNA and CDR2 is YSLEER. CDR3 length: 16 residues. CDR3 region: CASSQDAGTFNYGYTF.

The chain uses TRBV6-2 or TRBV6-3 and TRBJ2-1. CDR3 length: 11 amino acids. CDR1 and CDR2 from the germline V gene are MNHEY and SVGEGT. The CDR3 region is CASSSLSEQFF.

The chain employs TRBV7-9 and TRBJ2-7; TCRdb picks TRBD1, but there is no DNA to check that call. The CDR3 spans 15 residues. Germline V lookup: CDR1 SEHNR, CDR2 FQNEAQ (reference sequence). CDR3 loop: CASSSRQGGDYEQYF.

V and J are TRBV20-1 and TRBJ2-1; TCRdb indicates TRBD2, and absent DNA this call remains unverified. The CDR3 loop spans 14 amino acids. Germline CDR1 reads DFQATT; CDR2 reads SNEGSKA (reference sequence). CDR3 sequence reads: CSATLAGAYNEQFF.

This chain uses TRBV6-4 with TRBJ2-3; TCRdb's D call, TRBD1, is unchecked because there is no DNA. From germline, CDR1 is MRHNA and CDR2 SNTAGT. This CDR3 region has 14 residues. This CDR3 reads CASSEGGGADTQYF.

This chain links TRBV27 with TRBJ2-2; the D gene TCRdb calls, TRBD1, cannot be checked with no DNA. Germline CDR1 and CDR2: MNHEY and SMNVEV (reference sequence). This CDR3 is built from 15 residues. Here the CDR3 reads CASRNRDGGTGELFF.

The chain combines TRBV28 with TRBJ2-3. The CDR3 totals 14 residues. CDR1 is MDHEN and CDR2 is SYDVKM in the germline V gene. The CDR3 protein is CASSLTASTDTQYF.

CDR3 sequence reads: CSVSMYQETQYF. This sequence joins TRBV29-1 and TRBJ2-5. Germline V lookup: CDR1 SQVTM, CDR2 ANQGSEA. The CDR3 loop spans 12 amino acids.

This chain connects TRBV20-1 to TRBJ2-1. CDR3 length equals 15 residues. Germline V gene data show CDR1 as DFQATT and CDR2 as SNEGSKA (reference sequence). The CDR3 spells CSAIGERVSYNEQFF.

This chain uses TRBV7-9 with TRBJ2-3; the TRBD1 assignment by TCRdb is unverifiable without DNA. The CDR3 contains 14 residues. Germline assignment: CDR1 SEHNR and CDR2 FQNEAQ (reference sequence). This chain's CDR3 is CASSPGPPADTQYF.

The chain employs TRBV9 and TRBJ2-1; TCRdb calls TRBD1, which cannot be checked without DNA. CDR1 is SGDLS, CDR2 YYNGEE, per germline. The CDR3 runs 18 residues. CDR3 sequence reads: CASSVGSGSGAIYNEQFF.

The chain carries TRBV10-3 and TRBJ2-3; the D gene TCRdb calls, TRBD1, cannot be checked with no DNA. Germline V CDR1 and CDR2: ENHRY, SYGVKD. The CDR3 is 16 residues long. The CDR3 sequence is CAISPPGRPSTDTQYF.

The rearrangement uses TRBV19 and TRBJ2-2. The length of the CDR3 is 14 residues. Germline loops: CDR1 LNHDA, CDR2 SQIVND (reference sequence). CDR3 residues: CASSRWEVSGELFF.